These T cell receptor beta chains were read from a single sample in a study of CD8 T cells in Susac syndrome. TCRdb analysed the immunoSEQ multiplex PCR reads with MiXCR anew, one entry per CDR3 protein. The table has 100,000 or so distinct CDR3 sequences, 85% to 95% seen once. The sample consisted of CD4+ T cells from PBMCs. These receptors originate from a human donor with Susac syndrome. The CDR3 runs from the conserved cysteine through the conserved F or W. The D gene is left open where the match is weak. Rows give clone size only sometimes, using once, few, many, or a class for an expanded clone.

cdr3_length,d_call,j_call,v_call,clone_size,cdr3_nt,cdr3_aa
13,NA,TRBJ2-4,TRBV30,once,TGTGCCTGGAGTCGGCCAGGGGGGAGCATTCAGTACTTC,CAWSRPGGSIQYF
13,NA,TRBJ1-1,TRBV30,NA,TGTGCCTGGAGTTTAAACCAGAACACTGAAGCTTTCTTT,CAWSLNQNTEAFF
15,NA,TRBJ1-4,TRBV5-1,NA,TGCGCCAGCAGCGGACAGAGCGTGCCTAATGAAAAACTGTTTTTT,CASSGQSVPNEKLFF
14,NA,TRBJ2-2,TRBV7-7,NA,TGTGCTAGCAGCTTATCAGGGGGGACCGGGGAGCTGTTTTTT,CASSLSGGTGELFF
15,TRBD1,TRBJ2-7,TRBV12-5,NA,TGTGCTAGTGGTTTAGGACAGGGTTCGTATCCCGAGCAGTACTTC,CASGLGQGSYPEQYF
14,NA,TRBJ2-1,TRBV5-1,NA,TGCGCCAGCAGCTTGGCCGCGGGGTACAATGAGCAGTTCTTC,CASSLAAGYNEQFF
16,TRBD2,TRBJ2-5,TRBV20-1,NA,TGCAGTGCTAGACTTCGACTAGCGGTCATCCAAGAGACCCAGTACTTC,CSARLRLAVIQETQYF
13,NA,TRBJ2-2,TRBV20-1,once,TGCAGTGCTAGTCTACAGGATCCCGGGGAGCTGTTTTTT,CSASLQDPGELFF
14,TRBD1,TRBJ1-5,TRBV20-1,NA,TGCAGTGCTGGCCCGACAGGGAGATATCAGCCCCAGCATTTT,CSAGPTGRYQPQHF
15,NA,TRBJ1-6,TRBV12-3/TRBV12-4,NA,TGTGCCAGCAGTTTGGTCAGGGGCGTCAATTCACCCCTCCACTTT,CASSLVRGVNSPLHF
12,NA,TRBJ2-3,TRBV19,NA,TGTGCCTCCGCAGGGAACACAGATACGCAGTATTTT,CASAGNTDTQYF
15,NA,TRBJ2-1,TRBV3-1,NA,TGTGCCAGCAGCCAAGTAGGCGGCCGCTACAATGAGCAGTTCTTC,CASSQVGGRYNEQFF
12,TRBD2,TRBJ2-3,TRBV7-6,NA,TGTGCCAGCAGCACGGGGGGGAATACGCAGTATTTT,CASSTGGNTQYF
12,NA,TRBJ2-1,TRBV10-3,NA,TGTGCCTCAGCCGATGGCAACAATGAGCAGTTCTTC,CASADGNNEQFF
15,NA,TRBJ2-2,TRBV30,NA,TGTGCCTGGAGTGTGGGGGCAGGGAACACCGGGGAGCTGTTTTTT,CAWSVGAGNTGELFF
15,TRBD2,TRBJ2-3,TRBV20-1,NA,TGCAGTGCTGGACCACTAGCGGGGGACACAGATACGCAGTATTTT,CSAGPLAGDTDTQYF
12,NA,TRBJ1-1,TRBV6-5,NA,TGTGCCAGCAGTTACACCGGGGATGAAGCTTTCTTT,CASSYTGDEAFF
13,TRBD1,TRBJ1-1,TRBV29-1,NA,TGCAGCGGTCTGACAGGGCGGAGCACTGAAGCTTTCTTT,CSGLTGRSTEAFF
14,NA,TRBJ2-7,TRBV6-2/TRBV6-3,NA,TGTGCCAGCCGTCTCCCAGCGCCGAGCTACGAGCAGTACTTC,CASRLPAPSYEQYF
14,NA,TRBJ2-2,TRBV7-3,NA,TGTGCCAGCAGCTTAGCGGCGAACACCGGGGAGCTGTTTTTT,CASSLAANTGELFF
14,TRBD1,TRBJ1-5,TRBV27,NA,TGTGCCAGCAGTTTATCTCAGGGGGGTCAGCCCCAGCATTTT,CASSLSQGGQPQHF
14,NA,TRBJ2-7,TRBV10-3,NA,TGTGCCATCGGAGGAACAGGATCTTCCTACGAGCAGTACTTC,CAIGGTGSSYEQYF
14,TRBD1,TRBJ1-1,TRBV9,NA,TGTGCCAGCAGCGCCTGGGAGGGGGCGGCTGAAGCTTTCTTT,CASSAWEGAAEAFF
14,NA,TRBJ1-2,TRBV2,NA,TGTGCCAGCAGTGGCGGGACACCAGGGGAAGGCTACACCTTC,CASSGGTPGEGYTF
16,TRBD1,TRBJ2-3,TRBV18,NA,TGTGCCAGCTCACCACTAAGACAGGGGGAAAAAGATACGCAGTATTTT,CASSPLRQGEKDTQYF
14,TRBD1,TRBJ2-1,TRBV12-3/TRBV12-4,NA,TGTGCCAGCAGAACCGGGACAGGGGCCAATGAGCAGTTCTTC,CASRTGTGANEQFF
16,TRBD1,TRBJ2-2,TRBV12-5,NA,TGTGCTAGTGGTATGGGACAGGGAGGGAACACCGGGGAGCTGTTTTTT,CASGMGQGGNTGELFF
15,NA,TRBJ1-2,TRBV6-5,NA,TGTGCCAGCAGTCCCGGGACTCCGGTGGGCTATGGCTACACCTTC,CASSPGTPVGYGYTF
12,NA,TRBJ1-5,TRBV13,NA,TGTGCCAGCAGCTATGCTGATCAGCCCCAGCATTTT,CASSYADQPQHF
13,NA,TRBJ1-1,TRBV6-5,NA,TGTGCCAGCAGGGGCAGGGGTGGCACTGAAGCTTTCTTT,CASRGRGGTEAFF
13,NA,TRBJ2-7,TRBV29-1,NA,TGCAGCGTTGTTGCTCTGTCCCGTCACGAGCAGTACTTC,CSVVALSRHEQYF
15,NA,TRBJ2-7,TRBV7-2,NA,TGTGCCAGCAGCTCAACCCCACCGCCTCTGAGCGAGCAGTACTTC,CASSSTPPPLSEQYF
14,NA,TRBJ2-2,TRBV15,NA,TGTGCCACCAGCAGGGACGGCAACACCGGGGAGCTGTTTTTT,CATSRDGNTGELFF
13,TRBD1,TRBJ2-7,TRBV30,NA,TGTGCCTGGAGTGGGGACAGAGCCTACGAGCAGTACTTC,CAWSGDRAYEQYF
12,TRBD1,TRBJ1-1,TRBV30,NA,TGTGCCCGCGGGACAGGGGACACTGAAGCTTTCTTT,CARGTGDTEAFF
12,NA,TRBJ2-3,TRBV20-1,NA,TGCAGTTTAGGGAGACCTGGTGATACGCAGTATTTT,CSLGRPGDTQYF
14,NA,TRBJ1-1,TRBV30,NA,TGTGCCTGGAGTCTAAGAGAGGGGAACACTGAAGCTTTCTTT,CAWSLREGNTEAFF
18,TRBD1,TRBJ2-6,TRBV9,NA,TGTGCCAGCAGCGTCCGGGACAGGGCCGAATCTGGGGCCAACGTCCTGACTTTC,CASSVRDRAESGANVLTF
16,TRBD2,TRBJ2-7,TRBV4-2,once,TGTGCCAGCAGCCAAGGGACTAGCGGGGTATCCTACGAGCAGTACTTC,CASSQGTSGVSYEQYF
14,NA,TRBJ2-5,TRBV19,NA,TGTGCCAGTAGTCCTGGTTGGGGACAAGAGACCCAGTACTTC,CASSPGWGQETQYF
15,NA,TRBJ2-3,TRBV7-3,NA,TGTGCCAGCAGCTTGACAGCCTCTGCAGGGGATACGCAGTATTTT,CASSLTASAGDTQYF
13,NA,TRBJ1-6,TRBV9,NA,TGTGCCAGCAGCCGCGGGGGTGTATCACCCCTCCACTTT,CASSRGGVSPLHF
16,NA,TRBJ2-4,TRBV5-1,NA,TGCGCCAGCAGCTTATATGGGGGGGCTGCCAAAAACATTCAGTACTTC,CASSLYGGAAKNIQYF
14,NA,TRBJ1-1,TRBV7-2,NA,TGTGCCAGCAGCCAATGGGGACAGAACACTGAAGCTTTCTTT,CASSQWGQNTEAFF
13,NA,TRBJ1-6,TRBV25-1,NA,TGTGCCAGCAGTTCCATCGGGGTGTCACCCCTCCACTTT,CASSSIGVSPLHF
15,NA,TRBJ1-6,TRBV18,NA,TGTGCCAGCTCATCTCTAGACCCCGGATTATCACCCCTCCACTTT,CASSSLDPGLSPLHF
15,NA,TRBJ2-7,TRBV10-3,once,TGTGCCATCTCTTCTTCGAGGGGGTCGGTCCACGAGCAGTACTTC,CAISSSRGSVHEQYF
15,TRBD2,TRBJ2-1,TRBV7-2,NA,TGTGCCAGCAACCTCGGGACTAGCGCAAACAATGAGCAGTTCTTC,CASNLGTSANNEQFF
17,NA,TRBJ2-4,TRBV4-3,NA,TGCGCCAGCAGCCAAGAGAGCCAGGGGATGTGGAGAAACATTCAGTACTTC,CASSQESQGMWRNIQYF
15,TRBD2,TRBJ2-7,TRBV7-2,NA,TGTGCCAGCAGGCCTCGACTAGCGGGCGCTGACGAGCAGTACTTC,CASRPRLAGADEQYF
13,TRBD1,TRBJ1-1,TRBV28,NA,TGTGCCAGCAGCCCCCGGGACAGGGGTTCTATTTTCTTT,CASSPRDRGSIFF
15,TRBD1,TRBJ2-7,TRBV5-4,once,TGTGCCAGCAGCTTGTTCCGGCAGGGGGCCAGGGAGCAGTACTTC,CASSLFRQGAREQYF
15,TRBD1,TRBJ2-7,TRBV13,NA,TGTGCCAGCAGCTCATGGACAGGGGGGACCTACGAGCAGTACTTC,CASSSWTGGTYEQYF
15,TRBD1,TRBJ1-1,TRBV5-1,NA,TGCGCCAGCAGCCCTCGCCGGGACAGGTACACTGAAGCTTTCTTT,CASSPRRDRYTEAFF
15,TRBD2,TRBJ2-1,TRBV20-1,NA,TGCAGTGCTGGAAGATTGGGACTAGCGGGGGATGAGCAGTTCTTC,CSAGRLGLAGDEQFF
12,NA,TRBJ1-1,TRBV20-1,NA,TGCAGTGCTTTGGGGGCAAACACTGAAGCTTTCTTT,CSALGANTEAFF
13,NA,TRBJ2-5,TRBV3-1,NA,TGTGCCAGCAGCCAAGGGGTGGCGAAGACCCAGTACTTC,CASSQGVAKTQYF
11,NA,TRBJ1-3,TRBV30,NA,TGTGCCTGGGAATCTGGAAACACCATATATTTT,CAWESGNTIYF
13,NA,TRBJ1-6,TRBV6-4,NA,TGTGCCAGCAGTGCCGGGAAGAATTCACCCCTCCACTTT,CASSAGKNSPLHF
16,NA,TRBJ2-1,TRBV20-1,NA,TGCAGTGCTAGGGCATCTCTAGCCTCCTCCTACAATGAGCAGTTCTTC,CSARASLASSYNEQFF